These 12 T cell receptor beta chains were sequenced from one sample in a study of CD8 T cells in ankylosing spondylitis. Study-wide points: Roughly 8 highly homologous variants made up a TCR beta motif that seemed to typify ankylosing spondylitis blood.

One entry per CDR3 protein, called by TCRdb with MiXCR from the 5' RACE reads. The data contain roughly 700,000 distinct CDR3 sequences, roughly 20% of them singletons. Their cognate antigens are unknown. The sample comprised blood, either unsorted or a sorted T cell fraction (not recorded which). Source of these receptors: a male donor with ankylosing spondylitis.

V and J are TRBV28 and TRBJ2-3; D call uncertain. This CDR3 spans 12 amino acids. Trimming removed 10 bases at V and 0 bases at J, with 8 bases between. Looked up from germline, CDR1 is MDHEN and CDR2 is SYDVKM. The DNA of the CDR3 is TGTGCCACACAGCGCAGCACAGATACGCAGTATTTT. Its protein is CATQRSTDTQYF.

The chain combines TRBV4-1 with TRBJ2-2, with D possibly TRBD1 on 6 matching bases. The V and J ends lost 3 bases and 0 bases respectively, with 17 bases between them. Per germline, CDR1 MGHRA and CDR2 YSYEKL. The CDR3 has 18 amino acids. In nucleotides, the CDR3 is TGCGCCAGCAGCCAGCGGGCAACAGGGATTGCGAACACCGGGGAGCTGTTTTTT. This gives the protein CASSQRATGIANTGELFF.

This clonotype occurred a few times. V and J are TRBV6-5 and TRBJ2-5; TRBD1 aligns across 8 bases. The trim removed 1 base at V and 2 bases at J, leaving 6 bases unmatched. Germline V gene data show CDR1 as MNHEY and CDR2 as SVGAGI. This CDR3 has 16 amino acids. CDR3 nucleotides: TGTGCCAGCAGTTACTTAATAGGACAGGGTCAAGAGACCCAGTACTTC. The encoded protein is CASSYLIGQGQETQYF.

This chain links TRBV19 with TRBJ2-1, with TRBD1 matching 12 bases. CDR1 and CDR2 from the germline V gene are LNHDA and SQIVND (reference sequence). The CDR3 contains 16 residues. The V segment lost 5 bases and the J segment 8 bases; nucleotides outside the gene matches: 10. The CDR3 protein is CASSPRRDRGQDEQFF. In DNA, the CDR3 is TGTGCCAGTAGTCCCCGACGGGACAGGGGGCAGGATGAGCAGTTCTTC.

The rearrangement links TRBV5-4 to TRBJ2-2; D might be TRBD1 (6 bases). V shed 5 bases and J shed 4 bases, with 12 bases lying between them. This CDR3 contains 14 residues. The V gene's germline CDR1 is SGHNT and CDR2 YYREEE (reference sequence). The CDR3 sequence: CASRDSAGTGELFF. CDR3 nucleotide sequence: TGTGCCAGCAGGGACAGCGCGGGCACCGGGGAGCTGTTTTTT.

This clonotype was counted ten times or more. The chain uses TRBV7-3 and TRBJ2-7; TRBD2 matches at 7 bases. J lost 5 bases, V lost 1 base, and 2 bases had no gene match. CDR1 is SGHTA, CDR2 FQGTGA, per germline. The CDR3 runs 13 residues. CDR3 region: CASSLMGTNEQYF. The CDR3 DNA is TGTGCCAGCAGCTTAATGGGGACTAACGAGCAGTACTTC.

This clonotype has a handful of counts. The CDR3 sequence: CASSQEGGKSYEQYF. The CDR3 DNA reads TGCGCCAGCAGCCAAGAAGGAGGCAAGTCTTACGAGCAGTACTTC. J is TRBJ2-7 and V is TRBV4-1, with D possibly matching TRBD2 (5 bases). V dropped 0 bases and J dropped 4 bases, with 13 bases sitting between them. The CDR3 contains 15 residues. Germline CDR1 reads MGHRA; CDR2 reads YSYEKL.

The chain is built from TRBV5-1 and TRBJ2-5, with 8 bases aligning to TRBD1. The CDR3 loop spans 14 amino acids. J lost 5 bases, V lost 4 bases, and 7 bases had no gene match. Germline-derived CDR1 and CDR2 are SGHRS and YFSETQ. The CDR3 DNA reads TGCGCCAGCAGCGGCCAGGGGGCACTTGAGACCCAGTACTTC. Amino acids: CASSGQGALETQYF.

There are many counts of this clonotype. The chain recombines TRBV12-3 or TRBV12-4 with TRBJ1-1; possibly TRBD1 for D (5 bases). Trimming took off 1 base at V and 4 bases at J, with 10 bases between the two ends. The CDR3 contains 14 residues. This chain's CDR3 is CASSLVLGLTEAFF. For the CDR3, the DNA is TGTGCCAGCAGTTTAGTTCTGGGACTCACTGAAGCTTTCTTT.

This clonotype occurred a few times. The chain has TRBV29-1 and TRBJ1-1; a possible D gene is TRBD1 (5 bases). V was cut by 8 bases and J by 1 base, with 17 bases left in between. CDR1 and CDR2 (germline): SQVTM, ANQGSEA. The CDR3 loop spans 14 amino acids. CDR3 region: CSTRWGTKNTEAFF. The CDR3 DNA sequence: TGCAGCACGCGTTGGGGGACCAAGAACACTGAAGCTTTCTTT. Based on the CDR3 plus reference TRBV29-1 and TRBJ1-1, the full variable domain is SAVISQKPSRDICQRGTSLTIQCQVDSQVTMMFWYRQQPGQSLTLIATANQGSEATYESGFVIDKFPISRPNLTFSTLTVSNMSPEDSSIYLCSTRWGTKNTEAFFGQGTRLTVV.

This chain links TRBV9 with TRBJ1-2, with D possibly TRBD1 on 5 matching bases. The germline V gene encodes CDR1 SGDLS and CDR2 YYNGEE. V was clipped by 0 bases and J by 6 bases, with 12 bases between them. This CDR3 has 14 residues. Here the CDR3 DNA reads TGTGCCAGCAGCGTAGCTGTAGGGGCTGATGGCTACACCTTC. It yields the protein CASSVAVGADGYTF.

The DNA of the CDR3 is TGTGCCAGCAGCTCCCAGAACCACGAGCAGTACTTC. Translation: CASSSQNHEQYF. The chain is built from TRBV7-2 and TRBJ2-7, with D unresolved. Trimming removed 4 bases at V and 5 bases at J, with 9 bases between. CDR1 and CDR2 from the germline V gene are SGHTA and FQGNSA. There are 12 residues in the CDR3.